The rows below give T cell receptor beta chains drawn from one sample of a study of T cell repertoires in aging, cancer and after chemotherapy. TCRdb reprocessed the multiplex PCR reads via MiXCR and lists one record per CDR3 protein. The data show approximately 4,900 distinct CDR3 sequences, roughly 26% seen once. The sample taken for sequencing was blood. These receptors all stem from a human donor in good health. Both conserved end residues are part of each CDR3. The order of the fields is clone size, J gene, CDR3 length, D gene, V gene, CDR3 protein, CDR3 DNA. The D gene is left open where the match is weak. Clone size is given for some rows only: seen once, a few or many times, or a class if the clone is expanded.

medium-sized | TRBJ2-1 | 15 | TRBD2 | TRBV6-2/TRBV6-3 | CASSFGTSGISEQFF | TGTGCCAGCAGTTTCGGGACTAGCGGGATAAGTGAGCAGTTCTTC
- | TRBJ1-4 | 14 | - | TRBV28 | CASQGQSIGEKLFF | TGTGCCAGCCAAGGACAGTCAATAGGGGAAAAACTGTTTTTT
few | TRBJ1-1 | 17 | TRBD1 | TRBV14 | CASSQDLGQGMNTEAFF | TGTGCCAGCAGCCAAGATCTAGGACAGGGAATGAACACTGAAGCTTTCTTT
- | TRBJ1-1 | 13 | - | TRBV2 | CASSDQRNTEAFF | TGTGCCAGCAGTGATCAAAGGAACACTGAAGCTTTCTTT
medium-sized | TRBJ1-6 | 15 | - | TRBV6-5 | CASSRDWGNNSPLHF | TGTGCCAGCAGTAGAGATTGGGGAAATAATTCACCCCTCCACTTT
medium-sized | TRBJ1-5 | 14 | - | TRBV12-3/TRBV12-4 | CASSSTDSNQPQHF | TGTGCCAGCAGTTCGACCGATAGCAATCAGCCCCAGCATTTT
medium-sized | TRBJ2-1 | 15 | TRBD2 | TRBV5-1 | CASSAGLASYNEQFF | TGCGCCAGCAGCGCTGGACTAGCGTCGTACAATGAGCAGTTCTTC
- | TRBJ1-1 | 15 | - | TRBV6-6 | CASSYSQGVFTEAFF | TGTGCCAGCAGTTACTCTCAGGGTGTTTTTACTGAAGCTTTCTTT
few | TRBJ1-2 | 14 | - | TRBV12-3/TRBV12-4 | CASSLNPGNYGYTF | TGTGCCAGCAGTTTGAATCCGGGTAACTATGGCTACACCTTC
- | TRBJ1-4 | 14 | - | TRBV5-1 | CASSSQGEVEKLFF | TGCGCCAGCAGTTCTCAGGGAGAGGTTGAAAAACTGTTTTTT
few | TRBJ1-2 | 15 | - | TRBV4-3 | CASSQDPKGYYGYTF | TGCGCCAGCAGCCAGGACCCCAAGGGTTACTATGGCTACACCTTC
medium-sized | TRBJ2-7 | 14 | TRBD2 | TRBV30 | CAWTIAGSGNEQYF | TGTGCCTGGACCATAGCGGGCTCGGGGAACGAGCAGTACTTC
- | TRBJ1-5 | 15 | - | TRBV7-2 | CASSLGQQGGQPQHF | TGTGCCAGCAGCTTAGGACAACAAGGGGGTCAGCCCCAGCATTTT
- | TRBJ2-3 | 15 | TRBD2 | TRBV6-6 | CASSGTSGGADTQYF | TGTGCCAGCAGTGGGACTAGCGGGGGGGCAGATACGCAGTATTTT
- | TRBJ1-3 | 16 | - | TRBV5-1 | CASSFGQLGGGNTIYF | TGCGCCAGCAGCTTTGGGCAGCTCGGTGGTGGAAACACCATATATTTT
- | TRBJ1-2 | 12 | - | TRBV11-2 | CASSHWGRGYTF | TGTGCCAGCTCCCACTGGGGTAGAGGCTACACCTTC
medium-sized | TRBJ2-3 | 14 | - | TRBV6-4 | CASSDSTNTDTQYF | TGTGCCAGCAGTGACTCGACAAACACAGATACGCAGTATTTT
medium-sized | TRBJ2-2 | 15 | TRBD2 | TRBV27 | CASAVAGGGTGELFF | TGTGCCAGCGCGGTAGCGGGAGGGGGCACCGGGGAGCTGTTTTTT
once | TRBJ1-1 | 13 | - | TRBV11-1 | CASRRSLGSEASF | TGTGCCAGCAGGCGGTCTCTGGGGTCTGAAGCTTCCTTT
- | TRBJ2-1 | 22 | - | TRBV5-5 | CASSLYRGSRYLVGGPVDEQFF | TGTGCCAGCAGCTTGTATAGGGGCAGTCGTTATCTAGTGGGGGGGCCGGTTGACGAGCAGTTCTTC
medium-sized | TRBJ2-7 | 13 | TRBD1 | TRBV28 | CASRGRGFYEQYF | TGTGCCAGCAGGGGCAGGGGGTTCTACGAGCAGTACTTC
- | TRBJ2-7 | 16 | - | TRBV4-2 | CASSQDVRGGTYEQYF | TGCGCCAGCAGCCAAGATGTGAGGGGGGGCACCTACGAGCAGTACTTC
medium-sized | TRBJ1-5 | 16 | - | TRBV19 | CASSIGAGVSNQPQHF | TGTGCCAGTAGTATAGGTGCAGGGGTGAGCAATCAGCCCCAGCATTTT
- | TRBJ2-7 | 15 | TRBD2 | TRBV6-6 | CASSVAPGGGHEQYF | TGTGCCAGCAGTGTAGCCCCGGGGGGTGGCCACGAGCAGTACTTC
medium-sized | TRBJ2-3 | 17 | - | TRBV18 | CASSPANPSLSTDTQYF | TGTGCCAGCTCACCGGCAAACCCGAGCCTTTCCACAGATACGCAGTATTTT
few | TRBJ2-1 | 13 | - | TRBV14 | CASSHASTNEQFF | TGTGCCAGCAGCCATGCCTCAACCAATGAGCAGTTCTTC
medium-sized | TRBJ2-5 | 13 | TRBD1 | TRBV27 | CASSLTGVETQYF | TGTGCCAGCAGTTTAACAGGGGTGGAGACCCAGTACTTC
- | TRBJ1-5 | 13 | TRBD1 | TRBV28 | CASRGWDRVSQHF | TGTGCCAGCAGGGGGTGGGACAGGGTGTCCCAGCATTTT
- | TRBJ2-7 | 17 | TRBD1 | TRBV20-1 | CSAREDRVGLRGYEQYF | TGCAGTGCTAGAGAGGACAGGGTAGGCCTACGGGGTTACGAGCAGTACTTC
medium-sized | TRBJ1-2 | 16 | TRBD1 | TRBV7-6 | CASSPTGTGAQGGYTF | TGTGCCAGCAGCCCAACCGGGACAGGGGCGCAGGGAGGCTACACCTTC
medium-sized | TRBJ1-3 | 17 | - | TRBV30 | CAWSVLPPGDSGNTIYF | TGTGCCTGGAGTGTACTCCCTCCAGGCGACTCTGGAAACACCATATATTTT
- | TRBJ2-3 | 12 | - | TRBV20-1 | CSVGGGADTQYF | TGCAGTGTAGGTGGGGGTGCAGATACGCAGTATTTT
few | TRBJ1-1 | 14 | - | TRBV19 | CASSTGVPGAEAFF | TGTGCCAGTAGTACAGGGGTCCCTGGAGCTGAAGCTTTCTTT